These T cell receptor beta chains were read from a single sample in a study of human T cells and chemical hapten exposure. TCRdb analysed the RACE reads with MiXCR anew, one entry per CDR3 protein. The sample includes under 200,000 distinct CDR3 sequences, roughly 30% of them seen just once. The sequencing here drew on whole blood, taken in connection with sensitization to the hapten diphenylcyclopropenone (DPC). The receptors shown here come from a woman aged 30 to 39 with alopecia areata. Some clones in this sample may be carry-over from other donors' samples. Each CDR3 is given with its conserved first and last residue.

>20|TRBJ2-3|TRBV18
CASSPLQTGSEGISTDTQYF
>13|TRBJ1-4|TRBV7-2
CASSSGNNEKLFF
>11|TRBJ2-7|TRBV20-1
CSARGLGEQYF
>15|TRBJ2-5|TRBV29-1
CSVEDTLARGETQYF
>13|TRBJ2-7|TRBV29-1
CSAGALDRGEQYF
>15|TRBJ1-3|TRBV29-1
CSARTGANPGNTIYF
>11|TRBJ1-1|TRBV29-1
CSVAGVTEAFF
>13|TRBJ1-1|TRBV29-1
CSADTGGNTEAFF
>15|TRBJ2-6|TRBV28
CASTPGGIGANVLTF
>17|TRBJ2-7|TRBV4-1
CASSQETGTGQLYEQYF
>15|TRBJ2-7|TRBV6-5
CASSYSRLAGAEQYF
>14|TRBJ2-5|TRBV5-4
CASSQQNSLETQYF
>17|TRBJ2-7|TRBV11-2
CASSLLFGAGTSYEQYF
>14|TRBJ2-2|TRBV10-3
CAIGGTYTTGELFF
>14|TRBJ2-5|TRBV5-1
CASSLGAGKETQYF
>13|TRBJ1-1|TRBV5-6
CASSPTGRTEAFF
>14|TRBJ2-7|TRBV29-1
CSVVRPGNLYEQYF
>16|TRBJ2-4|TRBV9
CASSVDPGIAKNIQYF
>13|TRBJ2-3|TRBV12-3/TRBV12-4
CALAGRNTDTQYF
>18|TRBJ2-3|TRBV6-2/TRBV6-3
CASSSHWTSGSSADTQYF
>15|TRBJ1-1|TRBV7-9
CASSLRGQGDTEAFF
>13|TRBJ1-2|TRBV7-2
CASSLFSDYGYTF
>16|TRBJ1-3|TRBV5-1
CASSSGQAFSGNTIYF
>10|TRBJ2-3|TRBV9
CASSGDTQYF
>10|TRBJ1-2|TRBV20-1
CSASGDGYTF
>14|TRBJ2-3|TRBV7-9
CASSFGDSTDTQYF
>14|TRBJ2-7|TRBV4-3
CASSPFRESYEQYF
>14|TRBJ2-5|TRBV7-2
CASSLVRGGETQYF
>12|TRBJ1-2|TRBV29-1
CSVEGQAYGYTF
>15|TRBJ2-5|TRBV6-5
CASSRLAGLQETQYF
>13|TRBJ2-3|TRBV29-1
CSAGLAGTDTQYF
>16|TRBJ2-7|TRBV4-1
CASSPLGGGEVYEQYF
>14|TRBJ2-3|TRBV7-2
CASSFRLAEDTQYF
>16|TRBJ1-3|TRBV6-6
CASSSDRVAFGNTIYF
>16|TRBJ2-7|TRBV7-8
CASSLAASGRAPEQYF
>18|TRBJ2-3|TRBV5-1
CASSLSLAGVVSTDTQYF
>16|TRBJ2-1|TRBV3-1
CASSQVQTSSYNEQFF
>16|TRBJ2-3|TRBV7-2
CASRPWTSPSTDTQYF
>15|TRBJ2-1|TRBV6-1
CASSEGQGLRHEQFF
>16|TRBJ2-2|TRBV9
CASSVGIRRRAGELFF
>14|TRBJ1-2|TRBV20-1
CSADGLGKNYGYTF
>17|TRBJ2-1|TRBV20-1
CSGTGLAGQSSYNEQFF
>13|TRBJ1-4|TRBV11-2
CASSLGQGEKLFF
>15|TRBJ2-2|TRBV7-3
CASSLQGQGTGELFF
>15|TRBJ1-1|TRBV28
CASSLSPWQGTEAFF
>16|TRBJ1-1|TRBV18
CASSPGSGSRRTEAFF
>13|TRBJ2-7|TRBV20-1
CSARDRNGNEQYF
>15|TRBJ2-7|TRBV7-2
CASSFTSGGSYEQYF
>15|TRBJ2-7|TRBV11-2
CASSAGDRILGEQYF
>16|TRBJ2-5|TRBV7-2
CASSLGWTLATETQYF
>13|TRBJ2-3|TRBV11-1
CVSSLTRTDTQYF
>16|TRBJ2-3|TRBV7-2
CASSLGYGRPTDTQYF
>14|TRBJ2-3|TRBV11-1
CASSSWDLPDTQYF